This T cell receptor beta chain was identified in a study of shared clonotypes between healthy human individuals. Original processing notes: Filtering differed because ImmunoSEQ produced junction-only sequences that carried no quality scores. Sequencing used immunoSEQ multiplex PCR; TCRdb keeps in-frame clones, though not all of them. The V and J calls and clone size were taken over from that table, and D and trimming were inferred from the DNA. The table includes roughly 2 million clones, 95% detected once. Comment on this clone: The target antigen is unknown.

Participating donors were healthy, HIV-negative adults free of recent acute infections or vaccinations. The germline V gene has CDR1 PRHDT and CDR2 FYEKMQ (reference sequence). V lost 2 bases and J lost 4, with 8 bases in between. This CDR3 comprises 13 residues. Overall study findings and caveats: Richness estimates generally favored naive over memory subsets.

This clonotype originated in a man younger than 35 in good health. Sequences were obtained from naive CD4+ T cells sorted from blood. Described subset: CD45RA+ positively selected. This rearrangement joins TRBV13 to TRBJ2-5, with D possibly TRBD2 on 5 matching bases. The CDR3 DNA sequence: TGTGCCAGCAGCTTAATAGCGTCAGAGACCCAGTACTTC. Encoded protein: CASSLIASETQYF.